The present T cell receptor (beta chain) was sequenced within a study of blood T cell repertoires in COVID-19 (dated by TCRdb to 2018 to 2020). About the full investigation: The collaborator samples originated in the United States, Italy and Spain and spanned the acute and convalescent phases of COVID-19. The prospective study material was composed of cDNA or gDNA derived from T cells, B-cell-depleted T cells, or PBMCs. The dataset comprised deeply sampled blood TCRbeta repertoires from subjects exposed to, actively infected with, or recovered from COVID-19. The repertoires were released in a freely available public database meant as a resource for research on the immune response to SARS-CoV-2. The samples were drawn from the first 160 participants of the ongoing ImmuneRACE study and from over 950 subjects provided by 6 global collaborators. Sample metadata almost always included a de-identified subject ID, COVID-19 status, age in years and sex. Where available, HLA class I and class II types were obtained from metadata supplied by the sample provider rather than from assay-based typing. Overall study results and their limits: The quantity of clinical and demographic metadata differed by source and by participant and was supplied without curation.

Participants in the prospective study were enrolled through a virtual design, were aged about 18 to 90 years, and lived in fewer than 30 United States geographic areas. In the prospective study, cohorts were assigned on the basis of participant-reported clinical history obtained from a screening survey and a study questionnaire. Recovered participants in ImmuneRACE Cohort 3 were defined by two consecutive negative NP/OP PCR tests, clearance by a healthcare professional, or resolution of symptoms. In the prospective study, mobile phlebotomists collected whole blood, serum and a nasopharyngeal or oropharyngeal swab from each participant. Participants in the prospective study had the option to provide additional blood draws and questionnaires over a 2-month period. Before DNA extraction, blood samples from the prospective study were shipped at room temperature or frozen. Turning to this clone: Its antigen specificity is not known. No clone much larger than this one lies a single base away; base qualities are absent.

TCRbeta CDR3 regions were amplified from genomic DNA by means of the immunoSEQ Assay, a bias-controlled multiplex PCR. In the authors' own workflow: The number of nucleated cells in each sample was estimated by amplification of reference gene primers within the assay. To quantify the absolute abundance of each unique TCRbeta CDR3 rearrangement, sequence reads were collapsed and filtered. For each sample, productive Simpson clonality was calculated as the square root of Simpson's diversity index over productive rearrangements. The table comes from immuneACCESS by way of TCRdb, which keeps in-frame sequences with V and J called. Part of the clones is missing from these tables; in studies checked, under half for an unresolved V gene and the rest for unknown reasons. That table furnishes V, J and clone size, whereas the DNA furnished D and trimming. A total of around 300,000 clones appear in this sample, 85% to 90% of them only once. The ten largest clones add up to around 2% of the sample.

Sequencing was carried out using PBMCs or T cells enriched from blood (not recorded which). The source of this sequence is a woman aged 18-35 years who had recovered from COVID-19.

CDR3 loop: CASSEAGGGDTQYF. The nucleotides are TGTGCCAGCAGTGAGGCCGGGGGAGGAGATACGCAGTATTTT. The chain couples TRBV6-4 to TRBJ2-3, with a tentative D gene TRBD2 over 6 matching bases. The germline V gene specifies MRHNA as CDR1 and SNTAGT as CDR2. V sheds 3 bases and J sheds 5 bases, leaving 12 bases between their ends. Spanning cysteine to phenylalanine, the CDR3 consists of 14 amino acids. Only the CDR3 DNA stays, 42 bases, in frame from base 1.